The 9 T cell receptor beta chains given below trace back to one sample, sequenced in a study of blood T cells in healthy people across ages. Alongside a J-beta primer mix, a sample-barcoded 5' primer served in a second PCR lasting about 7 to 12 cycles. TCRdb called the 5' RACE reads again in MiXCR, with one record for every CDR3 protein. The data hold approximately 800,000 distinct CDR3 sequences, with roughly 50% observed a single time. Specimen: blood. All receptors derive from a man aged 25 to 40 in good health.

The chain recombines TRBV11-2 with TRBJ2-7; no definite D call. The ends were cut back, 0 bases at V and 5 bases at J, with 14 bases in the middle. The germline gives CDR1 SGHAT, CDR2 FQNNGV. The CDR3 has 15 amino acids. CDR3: CASSLDFNGWNEQYF. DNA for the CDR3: TGTGCCAGCAGCTTAGATTTCAACGGTTGGAACGAGCAGTACTTC. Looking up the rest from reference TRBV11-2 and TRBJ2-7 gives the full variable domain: EAGVAQSPRYKIIEKRQSVAFWCNPISGHATLYWYQQILGQGPKLLIQFQNNGVVDDSQLPKDRFSAERLKGVDSTLKIQPAKLEDSAVYLCASSLDFNGWNEQYFGPGTRLTVT.

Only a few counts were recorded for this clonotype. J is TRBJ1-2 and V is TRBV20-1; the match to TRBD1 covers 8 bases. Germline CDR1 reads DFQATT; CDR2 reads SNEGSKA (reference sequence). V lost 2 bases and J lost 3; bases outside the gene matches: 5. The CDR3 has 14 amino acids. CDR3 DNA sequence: TGCAGTGCTAGATCAATGACAGGGGACTATGGCTACACCTTC. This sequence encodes CSARSMTGDYGYTF.

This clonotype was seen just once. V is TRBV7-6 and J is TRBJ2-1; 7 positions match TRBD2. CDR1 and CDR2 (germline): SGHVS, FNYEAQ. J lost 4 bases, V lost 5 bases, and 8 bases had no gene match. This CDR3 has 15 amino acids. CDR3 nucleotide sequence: TGTGCCAGCAGCGAAGGACTAGGGCTTTACAATGAGCAGTTCTTC. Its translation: CASSEGLGLYNEQFF.

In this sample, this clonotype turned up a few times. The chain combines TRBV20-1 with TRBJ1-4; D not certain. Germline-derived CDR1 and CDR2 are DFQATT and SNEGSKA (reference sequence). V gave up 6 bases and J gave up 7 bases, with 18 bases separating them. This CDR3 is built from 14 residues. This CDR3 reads CSAPPGSAGEKLFF. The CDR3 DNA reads TGCAGTGCGCCCCCTGGATCGGCTGGTGAAAAACTGTTTTTT.

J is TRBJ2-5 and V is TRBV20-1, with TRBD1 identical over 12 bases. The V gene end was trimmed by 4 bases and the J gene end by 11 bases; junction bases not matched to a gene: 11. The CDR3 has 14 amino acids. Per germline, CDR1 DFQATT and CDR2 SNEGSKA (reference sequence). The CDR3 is CSANPGQGAEEQYF. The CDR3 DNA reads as TGCAGTGCTAACCCGGGACAGGGGGCCGAGGAGCAGTACTTC.

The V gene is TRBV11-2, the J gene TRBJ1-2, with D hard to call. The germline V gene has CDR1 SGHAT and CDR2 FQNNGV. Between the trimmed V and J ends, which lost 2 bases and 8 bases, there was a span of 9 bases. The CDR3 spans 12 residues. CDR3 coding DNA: TGTGCCAGCAGCTTAATTGTCGGCGGCTACACCTTC. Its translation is CASSLIVGGYTF. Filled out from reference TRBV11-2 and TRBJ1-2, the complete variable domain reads EAGVAQSPRYKIIEKRQSVAFWCNPISGHATLYWYQQILGQGPKLLIQFQNNGVVDDSQLPKDRFSAERLKGVDSTLKIQPAKLEDSAVYLCASSLIVGGYTFGSGTRLTVV.

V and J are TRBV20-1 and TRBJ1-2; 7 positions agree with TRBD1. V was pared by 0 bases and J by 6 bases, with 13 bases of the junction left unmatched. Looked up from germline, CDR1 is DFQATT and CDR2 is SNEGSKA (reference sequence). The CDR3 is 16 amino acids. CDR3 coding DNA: TGCAGTGCTAGAGATCATTCCCCGACAGGGCTGAATGGCTACACCTTC. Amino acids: CSARDHSPTGLNGYTF.

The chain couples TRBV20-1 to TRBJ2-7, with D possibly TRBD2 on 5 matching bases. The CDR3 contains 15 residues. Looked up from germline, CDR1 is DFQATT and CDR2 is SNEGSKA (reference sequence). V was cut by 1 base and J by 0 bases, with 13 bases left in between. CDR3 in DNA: TGCAGTGCTAGAGTGAGGGTCGGGGACTCCTACGAGCAGTACTTC. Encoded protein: CSARVRVGDSYEQYF.

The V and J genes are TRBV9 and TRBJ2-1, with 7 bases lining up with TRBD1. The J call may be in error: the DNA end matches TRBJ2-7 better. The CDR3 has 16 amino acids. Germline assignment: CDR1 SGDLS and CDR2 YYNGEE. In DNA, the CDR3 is TGTGCCAGCAGCCCCACCAGAGGACAGGTCTCTAATGAGCAGTACTTC. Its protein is CASSPTRGQVSNEQYF.